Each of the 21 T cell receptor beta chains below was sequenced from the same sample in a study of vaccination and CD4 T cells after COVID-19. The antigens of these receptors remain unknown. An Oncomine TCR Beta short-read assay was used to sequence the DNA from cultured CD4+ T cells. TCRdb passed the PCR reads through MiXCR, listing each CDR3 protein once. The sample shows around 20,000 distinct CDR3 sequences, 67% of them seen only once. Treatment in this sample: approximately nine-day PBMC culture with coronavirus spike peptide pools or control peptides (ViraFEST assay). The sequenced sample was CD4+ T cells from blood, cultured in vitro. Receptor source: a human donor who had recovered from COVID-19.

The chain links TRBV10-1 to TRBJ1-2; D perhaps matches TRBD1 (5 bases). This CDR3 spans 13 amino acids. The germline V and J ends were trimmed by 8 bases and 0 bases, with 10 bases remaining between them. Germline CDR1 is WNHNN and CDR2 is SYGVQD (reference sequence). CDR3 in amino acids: CASSRDSNYGYTF. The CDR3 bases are TGCGCCAGCTCTCGGGACTCTAACTATGGCTACACCTTC.

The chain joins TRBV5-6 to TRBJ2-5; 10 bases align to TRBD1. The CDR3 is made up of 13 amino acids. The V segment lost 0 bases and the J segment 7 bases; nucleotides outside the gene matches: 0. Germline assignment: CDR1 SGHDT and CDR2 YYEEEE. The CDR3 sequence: CASSLGQGATQYF. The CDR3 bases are TGTGCCAGCAGCTTGGGACAGGGGGCGACCCAGTACTTC. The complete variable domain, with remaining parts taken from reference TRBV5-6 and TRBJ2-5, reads DAGVTQSPTHLIKTRGQQVTLRCSPKSGHDTVSWYQQALGQGPQFIFQYYEEEERQRGNFPDRFSGHQFPNYSSELNVNALLLGDSALYLCASSLGQGATQYFGPGTRLLVL.

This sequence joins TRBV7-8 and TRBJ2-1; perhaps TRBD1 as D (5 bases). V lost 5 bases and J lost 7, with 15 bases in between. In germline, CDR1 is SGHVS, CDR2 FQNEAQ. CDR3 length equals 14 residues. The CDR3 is CASSIIGERNEQFF. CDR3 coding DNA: TGTGCCAGCAGCATAATAGGGGAAAGGAATGAGCAGTTCTTC.

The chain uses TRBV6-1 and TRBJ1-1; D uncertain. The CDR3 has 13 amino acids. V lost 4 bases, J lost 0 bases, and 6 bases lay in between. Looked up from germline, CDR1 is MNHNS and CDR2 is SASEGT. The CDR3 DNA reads TGTGCCAGCAGTGGACAACTGAACACTGAAGCTTTCTTT. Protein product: CASSGQLNTEAFF.

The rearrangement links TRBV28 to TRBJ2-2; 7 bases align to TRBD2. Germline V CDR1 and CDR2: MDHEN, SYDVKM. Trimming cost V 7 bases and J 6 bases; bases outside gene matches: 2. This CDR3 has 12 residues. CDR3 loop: CASNGLAGELFF. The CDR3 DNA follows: TGTGCCAGCAACGGACTAGCCGGGGAGCTGTTTTTT.

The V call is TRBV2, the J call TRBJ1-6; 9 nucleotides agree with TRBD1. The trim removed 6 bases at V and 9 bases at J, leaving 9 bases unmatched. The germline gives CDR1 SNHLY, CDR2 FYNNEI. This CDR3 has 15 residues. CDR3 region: CASSPTGGFGSPLHF. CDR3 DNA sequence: TGTGCCAGCAGCCCTACAGGGGGCTTTGGTTCACCCCTCCACTTT. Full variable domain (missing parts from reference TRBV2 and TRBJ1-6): EPEVTQTPSHQVTQMGQEVILRCVPISNHLYFYWYRQILGQKVEFLVSFYNNEISEKSEIFDDQFSVERPDGSNFTLKIRSTKLEDSAMYFCASSPTGGFGSPLHFGNGTRLTVT.

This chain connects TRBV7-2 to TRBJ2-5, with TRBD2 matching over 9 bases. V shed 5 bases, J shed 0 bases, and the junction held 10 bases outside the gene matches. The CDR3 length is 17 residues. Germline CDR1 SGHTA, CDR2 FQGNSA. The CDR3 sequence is CASSAGGAGGDQETQYF. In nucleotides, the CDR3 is TGTGCCAGCAGCGCTGGGGGTGCGGGAGGGGACCAAGAGACCCAGTACTTC.

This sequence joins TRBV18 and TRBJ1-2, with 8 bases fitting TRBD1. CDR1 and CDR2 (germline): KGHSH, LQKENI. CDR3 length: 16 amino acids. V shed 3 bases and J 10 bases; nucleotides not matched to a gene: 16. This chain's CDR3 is CASSPASRDRGTLYTF. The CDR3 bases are TGTGCCAGCTCACCCGCGTCCCGCGACAGGGGAACACTCTACACCTTC.

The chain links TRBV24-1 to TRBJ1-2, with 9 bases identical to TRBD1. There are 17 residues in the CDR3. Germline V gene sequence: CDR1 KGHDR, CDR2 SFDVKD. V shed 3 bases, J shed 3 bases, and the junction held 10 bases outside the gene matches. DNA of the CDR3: TGTGCCACCAGTGATCCCCGACAGGGGGATCTACACTATGGCTACACCTTC. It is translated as CATSDPRQGDLHYGYTF.

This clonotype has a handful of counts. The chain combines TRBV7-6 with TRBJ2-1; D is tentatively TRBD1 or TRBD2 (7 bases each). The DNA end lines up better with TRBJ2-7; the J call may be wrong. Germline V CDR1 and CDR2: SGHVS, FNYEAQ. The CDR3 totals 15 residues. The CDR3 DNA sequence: TGTGCCAGCAGCTTCGGGGGGACAGCAAACTACGAGCAGTACTTC. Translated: CASSFGGTANYEQYF.

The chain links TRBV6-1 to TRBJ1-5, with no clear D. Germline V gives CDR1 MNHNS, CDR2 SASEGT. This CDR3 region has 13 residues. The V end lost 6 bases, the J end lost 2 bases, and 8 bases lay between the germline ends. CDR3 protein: CASRLLGNQPQHF. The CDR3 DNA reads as TGTGCCAGCAGACTACTGGGCAATCAGCCCCAGCATTTT.

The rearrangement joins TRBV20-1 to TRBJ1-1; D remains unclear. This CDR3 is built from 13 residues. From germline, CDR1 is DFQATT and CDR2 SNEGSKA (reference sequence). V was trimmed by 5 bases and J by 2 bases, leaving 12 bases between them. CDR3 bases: TGCAGTGCTCAGAAACAGATAAACACTGAAGCTTTCTTT. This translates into CSAQKQINTEAFF.

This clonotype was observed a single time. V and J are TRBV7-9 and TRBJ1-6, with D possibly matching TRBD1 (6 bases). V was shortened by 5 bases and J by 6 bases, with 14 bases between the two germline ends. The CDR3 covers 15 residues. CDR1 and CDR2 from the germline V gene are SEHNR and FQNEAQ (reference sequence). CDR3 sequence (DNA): TGTGCCAGCAGCCAGGGGTTTTCGCGTAATTCACCCCTCCACTTT. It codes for CASSQGFSRNSPLHF.

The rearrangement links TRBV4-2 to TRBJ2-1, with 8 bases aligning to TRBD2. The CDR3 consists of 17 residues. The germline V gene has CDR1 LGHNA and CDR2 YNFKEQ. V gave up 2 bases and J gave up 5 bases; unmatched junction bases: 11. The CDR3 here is CASSQPTGTSSHNEQFF. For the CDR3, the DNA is TGTGCCAGCAGCCAACCAACCGGGACTAGTAGCCACAATGAGCAGTTCTTC.

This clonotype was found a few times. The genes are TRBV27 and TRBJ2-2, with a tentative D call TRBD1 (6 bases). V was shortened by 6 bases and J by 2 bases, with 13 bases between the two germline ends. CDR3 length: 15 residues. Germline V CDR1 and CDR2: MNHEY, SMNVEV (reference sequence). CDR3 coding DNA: TGTGCCAGCAGACATAGGACAGCCAACACCGGGGAGCTGTTTTTT. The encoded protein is CASRHRTANTGELFF.

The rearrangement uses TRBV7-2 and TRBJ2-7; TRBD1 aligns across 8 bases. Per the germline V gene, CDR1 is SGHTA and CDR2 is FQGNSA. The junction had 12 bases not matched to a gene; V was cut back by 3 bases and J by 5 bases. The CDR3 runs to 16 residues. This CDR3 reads CASSFSPDRASNEQYF. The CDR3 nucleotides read TGTGCCAGCAGCTTCTCGCCGGACAGGGCGTCCAACGAGCAGTACTTC. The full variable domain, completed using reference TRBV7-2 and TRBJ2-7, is GAGVSQSPSNKVTEKGKDVELRCDPISGHTALYWYRQSLGQGLEFLIYFQGNSAPDKSGLPSDRFSAERTGGSVSTLTIQRTQQEDSAVYLCASSFSPDRASNEQYFGPGTRLTVT.

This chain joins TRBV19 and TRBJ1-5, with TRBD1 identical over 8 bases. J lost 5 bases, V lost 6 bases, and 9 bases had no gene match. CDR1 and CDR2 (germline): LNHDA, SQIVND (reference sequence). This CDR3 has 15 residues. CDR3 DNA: TGTGCCAGTAGGGAGGGCAGGGGGCGATATCAGCCCCAGCATTTT. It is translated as CASREGRGRYQPQHF.

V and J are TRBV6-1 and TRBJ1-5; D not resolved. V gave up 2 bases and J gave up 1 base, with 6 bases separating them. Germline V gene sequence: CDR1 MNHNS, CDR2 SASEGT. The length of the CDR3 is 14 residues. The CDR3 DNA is TGTGCCAGCAGTGAACACCGAAGCAATCAGCCCCAGCATTTT. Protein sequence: CASSEHRSNQPQHF.

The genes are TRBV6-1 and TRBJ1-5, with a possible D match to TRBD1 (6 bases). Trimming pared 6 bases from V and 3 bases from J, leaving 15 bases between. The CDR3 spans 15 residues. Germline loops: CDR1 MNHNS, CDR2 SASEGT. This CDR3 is CASSQTGGINQPQHF. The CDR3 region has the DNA TGTGCCAGCAGCCAAACGGGGGGCATCAATCAGCCCCAGCATTTT.

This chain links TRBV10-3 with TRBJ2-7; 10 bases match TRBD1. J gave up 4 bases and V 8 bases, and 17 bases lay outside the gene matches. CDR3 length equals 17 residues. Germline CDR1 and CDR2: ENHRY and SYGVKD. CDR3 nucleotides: TGTGCCATCGGAAGGGGGGATACCGGGACAGGGGAATACGAGCAGTACTTC. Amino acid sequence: CAIGRGDTGTGEYEQYF.

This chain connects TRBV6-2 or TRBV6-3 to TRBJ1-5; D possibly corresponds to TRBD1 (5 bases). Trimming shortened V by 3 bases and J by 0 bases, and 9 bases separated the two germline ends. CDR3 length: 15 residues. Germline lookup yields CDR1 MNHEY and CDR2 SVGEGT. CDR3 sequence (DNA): TGTGCCAGCAGTTATAGGGGAGATAGCAATCAGCCCCAGCATTTT. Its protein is CASSYRGDSNQPQHF.